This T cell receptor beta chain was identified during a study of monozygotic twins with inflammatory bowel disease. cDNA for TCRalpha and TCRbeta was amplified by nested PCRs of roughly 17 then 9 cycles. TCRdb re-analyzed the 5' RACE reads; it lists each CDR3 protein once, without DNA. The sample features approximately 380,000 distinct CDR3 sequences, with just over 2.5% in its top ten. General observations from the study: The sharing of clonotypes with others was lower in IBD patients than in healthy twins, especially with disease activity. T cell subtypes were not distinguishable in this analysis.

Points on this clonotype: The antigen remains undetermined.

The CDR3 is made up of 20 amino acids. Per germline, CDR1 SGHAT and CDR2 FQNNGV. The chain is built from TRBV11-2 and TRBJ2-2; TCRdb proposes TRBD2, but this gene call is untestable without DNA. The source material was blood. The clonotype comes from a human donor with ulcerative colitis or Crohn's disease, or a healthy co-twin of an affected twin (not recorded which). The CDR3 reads CASSLVTPGLAAMNTGELFF.